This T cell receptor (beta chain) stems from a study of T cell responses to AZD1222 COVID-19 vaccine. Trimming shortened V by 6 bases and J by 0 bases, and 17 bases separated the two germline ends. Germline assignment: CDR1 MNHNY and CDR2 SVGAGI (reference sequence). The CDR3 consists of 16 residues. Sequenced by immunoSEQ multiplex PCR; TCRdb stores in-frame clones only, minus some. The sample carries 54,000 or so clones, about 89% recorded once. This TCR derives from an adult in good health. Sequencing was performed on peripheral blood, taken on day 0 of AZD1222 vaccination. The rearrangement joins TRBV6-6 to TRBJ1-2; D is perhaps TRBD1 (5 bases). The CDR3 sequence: CASRQNNGQPNYGYTF. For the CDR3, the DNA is TGTGCCAGCAGGCAAAATAACGGACAACCTAACTATGGCTACACCTTC.